This T cell receptor (beta chain) is drawn from a study of breast tumors, draining lymph nodes, adjacent tissues. Concerning this clonotype: No antigen is known for it. At one of its ends the junction is not consistent with the germline gene, which may arise from a read error.

Samples came from axillary lymph nodes draining the breast cancer. The CDR3 consists of 15 residues. CDR1 and CDR2 from the germline V gene are SSHAT and FNYEAQ (reference sequence). Notes on the study in general: Luminal-like breast cancer showed significantly higher tumor–nontumor repertoire similarity than basal-like. Most tumor T cells seemingly derive from lymph node, then expand in tumor.

One entry per CDR3 protein results from TCRdb running MiXCR on the multiplex PCR reads. The top ten hold 3% to 4% of the sample, which has approximately 210,000 distinct CDR3 sequences, roughly a third seen once. The sequencing sample was made of axillary lymph node tissue. This receptor was taken from a female donor with breast cancer. Some clones in this sample may be carry-over from other donors' samples. The J gene is TRBJ2-3, the V gene TRBV7-7; D remains unclear. CDR3 DNA sequence: TGTGCTAGCAGCTTAGTCGTGGGCAGCACAGATACGCAGTATTTT. This gives the protein CASSLVVGSTDTQYF.